Reported below is one T cell receptor beta chain. This entry comes from a study of CD8+ T cells in alopecia areata. Sequencing used cDNA as its template, made by extracting RNA and reverse transcribing it. Data came from immunoSEQ multiplex PCR; TCRdb stores just in-frame clones and leaves some out. This sample has about 120,000 clones, with more than 40% found just once. Sample treatment: oral pan-JAK inhibitor, 5-10 mg twice daily. Specimens obtained from alopecia areata patients comprised lesional scalp punch biopsies and peripheral blood. V shed 0 bases and J shed 9 bases, with 16 bases lying between them. This CDR3 has 14 amino acids. Germline values: CDR1 SGHRS, CDR2 YFSETQ.

The receptor was derived from a human donor with alopecia areata. This specimen consisted of CD4+ T cells sorted from blood, obtained at week 4, from a patient treated with tofacitinib. This chain joins TRBV5-1 and TRBJ2-7; D is perhaps TRBD2 (5 bases). CDR3 amino acids: CASSLVSTEEAQYF. The CDR3, as DNA: TGCGCCAGCAGCTTGGTCTCTACAGAGGAGGCGCAGTACTTC.